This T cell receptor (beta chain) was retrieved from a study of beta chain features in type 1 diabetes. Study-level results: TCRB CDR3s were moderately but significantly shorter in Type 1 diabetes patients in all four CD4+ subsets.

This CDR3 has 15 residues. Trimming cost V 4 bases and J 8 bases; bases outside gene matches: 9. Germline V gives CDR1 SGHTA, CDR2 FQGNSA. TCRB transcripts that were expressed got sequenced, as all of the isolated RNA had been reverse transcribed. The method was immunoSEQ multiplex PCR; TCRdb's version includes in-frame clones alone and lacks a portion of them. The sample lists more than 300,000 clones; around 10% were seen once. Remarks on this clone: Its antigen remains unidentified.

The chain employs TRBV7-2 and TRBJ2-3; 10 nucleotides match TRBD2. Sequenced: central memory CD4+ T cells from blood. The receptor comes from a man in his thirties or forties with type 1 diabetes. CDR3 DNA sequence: TGTGCCAGCAGCTCCGGACTAGCGGCCACGGGTACGCAGTATTTT. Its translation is CASSSGLAATGTQYF.